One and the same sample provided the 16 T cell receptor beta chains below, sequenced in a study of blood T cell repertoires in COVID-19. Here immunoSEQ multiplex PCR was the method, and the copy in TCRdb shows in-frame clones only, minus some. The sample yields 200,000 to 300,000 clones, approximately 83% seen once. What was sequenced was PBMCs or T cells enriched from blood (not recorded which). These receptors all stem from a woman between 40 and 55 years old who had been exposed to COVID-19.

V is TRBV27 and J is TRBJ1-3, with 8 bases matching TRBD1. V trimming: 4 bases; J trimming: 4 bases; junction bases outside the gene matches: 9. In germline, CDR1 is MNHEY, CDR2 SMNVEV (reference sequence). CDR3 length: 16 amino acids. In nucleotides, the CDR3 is TGTGCCAGCAGTTCGGGGGCCAGGGGGCACGGAAACACCATATATTTT. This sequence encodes CASSSGARGHGNTIYF.

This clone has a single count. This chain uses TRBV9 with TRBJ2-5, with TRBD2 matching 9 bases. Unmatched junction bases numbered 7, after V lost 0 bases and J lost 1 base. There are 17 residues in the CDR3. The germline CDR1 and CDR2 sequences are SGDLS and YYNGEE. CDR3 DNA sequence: TGTGCCAGCAGCGTAGGAGTGGTAGCGGGGGTCCAAGAGACCCAGTACTTC. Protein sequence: CASSVGVVAGVQETQYF.

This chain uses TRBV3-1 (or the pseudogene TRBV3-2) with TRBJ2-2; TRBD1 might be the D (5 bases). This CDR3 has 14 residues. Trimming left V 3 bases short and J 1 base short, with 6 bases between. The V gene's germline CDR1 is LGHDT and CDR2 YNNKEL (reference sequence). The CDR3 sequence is CASSQTENTGELFF. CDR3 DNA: TGTGCCAGCAGCCAGACAGAGAACACCGGGGAGCTGTTTTTT.

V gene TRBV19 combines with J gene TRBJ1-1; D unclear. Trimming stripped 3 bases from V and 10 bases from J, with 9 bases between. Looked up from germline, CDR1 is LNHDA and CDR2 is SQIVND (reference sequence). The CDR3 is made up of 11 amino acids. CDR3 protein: CASSIGSGAFF. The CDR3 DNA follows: TGTGCCAGTAGTATTGGCAGCGGAGCTTTCTTT.

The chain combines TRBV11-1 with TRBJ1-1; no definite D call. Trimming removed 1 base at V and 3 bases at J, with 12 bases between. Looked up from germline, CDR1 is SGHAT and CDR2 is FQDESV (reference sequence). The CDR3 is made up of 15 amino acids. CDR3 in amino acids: CASSLELSGYTEAFF. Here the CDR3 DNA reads TGTGCCAGCAGCTTAGAGTTATCGGGGTACACTGAAGCTTTCTTT.

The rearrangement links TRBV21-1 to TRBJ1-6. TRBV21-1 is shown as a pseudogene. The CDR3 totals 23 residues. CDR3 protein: CASSSKPTPLVCGPSSYNSPLHF. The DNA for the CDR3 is TGTGCCAGCAGCTCCAAGCCAACCCCTCTCGTTTGCGGTCCAAGCTCCTATAATTCACCCCTCCACTTT.

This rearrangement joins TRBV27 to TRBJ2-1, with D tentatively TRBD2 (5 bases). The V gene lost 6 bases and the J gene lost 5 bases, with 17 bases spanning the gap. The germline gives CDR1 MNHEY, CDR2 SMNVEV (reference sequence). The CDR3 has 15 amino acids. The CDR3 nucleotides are TGTGCCAGCAGATCCCTTGGGCGGGCCAACAATGAGCAGTTCTTC. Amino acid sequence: CASRSLGRANNEQFF.

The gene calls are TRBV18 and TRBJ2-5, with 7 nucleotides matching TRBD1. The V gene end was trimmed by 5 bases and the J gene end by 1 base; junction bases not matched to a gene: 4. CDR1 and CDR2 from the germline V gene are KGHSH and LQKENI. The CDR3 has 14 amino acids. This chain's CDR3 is CASSEAGGQETQYF. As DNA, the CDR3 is TGTGCCAGCTCAGAAGCAGGGGGCCAAGAGACCCAGTACTTC.

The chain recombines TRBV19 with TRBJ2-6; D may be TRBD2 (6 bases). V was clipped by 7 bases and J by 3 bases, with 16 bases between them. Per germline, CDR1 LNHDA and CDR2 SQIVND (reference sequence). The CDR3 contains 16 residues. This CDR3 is CASTRPGGGGANVLTF. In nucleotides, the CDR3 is TGTGCCAGTACCCGACCCGGGGGTGGTGGGGCCAACGTCCTGACTTTC.

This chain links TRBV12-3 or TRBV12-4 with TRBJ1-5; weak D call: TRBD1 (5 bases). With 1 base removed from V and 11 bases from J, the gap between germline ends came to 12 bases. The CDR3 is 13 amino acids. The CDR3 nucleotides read TGTGCCAGCAGTTTAGTGGGGGGGAAGGCCCAGCATTTT. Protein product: CASSLVGGKAQHF.

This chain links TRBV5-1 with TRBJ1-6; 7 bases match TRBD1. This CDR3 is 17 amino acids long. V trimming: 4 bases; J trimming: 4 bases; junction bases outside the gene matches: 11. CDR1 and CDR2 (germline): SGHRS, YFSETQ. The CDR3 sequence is CASSRDRSYNYNSPLHF. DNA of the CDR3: TGCGCCAGCAGCCGGGACAGATCGTACAATTATAATTCACCCCTCCACTTT. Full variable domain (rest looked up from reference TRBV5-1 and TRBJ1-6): KAGVTQTPRYLIKTRGQQVTLSCSPISGHRSVSWYQQTPGQGLQFLFEYFSETQRNKGNFPGRFSGRQFSNSRSEMNVSTLELGDSALYLCASSRDRSYNYNSPLHFGNGTRLTVT.

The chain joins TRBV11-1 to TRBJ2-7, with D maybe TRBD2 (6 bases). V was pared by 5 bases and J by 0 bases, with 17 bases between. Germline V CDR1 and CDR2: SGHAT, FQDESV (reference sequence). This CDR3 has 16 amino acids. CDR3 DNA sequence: TGTGCCAGCAGCCACCCCCTCGGGAGCAGCTCCTACGAGCAGTACTTC. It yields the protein CASSHPLGSSSYEQYF. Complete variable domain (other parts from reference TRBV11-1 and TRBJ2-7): EAEVAQSPRYKITEKSQAVAFWCDPISGHATLYWYRQILGQGPELLVQFQDESVVDDSQLPKDRFSAERLKGVDSTLKIQPAELGDSAMYLCASSHPLGSSSYEQYFGPGTRLTVT.

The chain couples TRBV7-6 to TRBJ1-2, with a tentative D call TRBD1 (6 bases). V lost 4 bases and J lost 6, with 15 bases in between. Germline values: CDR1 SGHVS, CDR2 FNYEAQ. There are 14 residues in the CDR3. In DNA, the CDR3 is TGTGCCAGCAGCTCCTTACAGGGATTCGATGGCTACACCTTC. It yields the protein CASSSLQGFDGYTF.

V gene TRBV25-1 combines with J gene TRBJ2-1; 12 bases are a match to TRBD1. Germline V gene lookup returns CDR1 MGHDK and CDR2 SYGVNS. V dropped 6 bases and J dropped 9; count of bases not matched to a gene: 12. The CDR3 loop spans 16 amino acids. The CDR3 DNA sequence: TGTGCCAGCAGGCCTAGAGGGGACAGGGGGCGCGTTGAGCAGTTCTTC. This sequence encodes CASRPRGDRGRVEQFF.

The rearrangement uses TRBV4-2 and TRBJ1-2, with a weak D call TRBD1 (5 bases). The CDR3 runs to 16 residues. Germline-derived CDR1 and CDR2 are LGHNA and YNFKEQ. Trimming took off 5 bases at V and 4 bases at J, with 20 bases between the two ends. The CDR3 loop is CASSLSLQDSTYGYTF. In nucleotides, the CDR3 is TGTGCCAGCAGCTTGTCCCTGCAAGACAGCACCTATGGCTACACCTTC.

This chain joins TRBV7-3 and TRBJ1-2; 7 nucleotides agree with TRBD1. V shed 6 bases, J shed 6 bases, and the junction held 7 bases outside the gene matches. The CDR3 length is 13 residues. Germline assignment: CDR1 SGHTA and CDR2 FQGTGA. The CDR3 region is CASSLNQGDGYTF. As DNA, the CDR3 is TGTGCCAGCAGTCTAAACCAGGGGGATGGCTACACCTTC. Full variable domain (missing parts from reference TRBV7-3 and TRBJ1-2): GAGVSQTPSNKVTEKGKYVELRCDPISGHTALYWYRQSLGQGPEFLIYFQGTGAADDSGLPNDRFFAVRPEGSVSTLKIQRTERGDSAVYLCASSLNQGDGYTFGSGTRLTVV.